Listed below are T cell receptor beta chains from one sample, sequenced in a study of blood T cell repertoires in COVID-19. Some clones are missing from TCRdb's copy, which holds only in-frame ones; the method was immunoSEQ multiplex PCR. Of approximately 250,000 clones in the sample, around 90% were seen once. The sequenced sample was peripheral blood. The source is a woman aged 70-85 years with COVID-19, enrolled during active disease. CDR3s include the opening cysteine and the closing phenylalanine or tryptophan. The D gene is left open where the match is weak. Expanded clones are given a class, and other clones once, few, many or no size at all.

D	size	V	J	CDR3	DNA
.	.	TRBV30	TRBJ1-4	CAWSRGGNEKLFF	TGTGCCTGGAGTAGGGGGGGTAATGAAAAACTGTTTTTT
TRBD1	.	TRBV19	TRBJ1-5	CASSRRTGGFPQPQHF	TGTGCCAGTAGTAGGCGGACAGGGGGTTTTCCACAGCCCCAGCATTTT
.	.	TRBV28	TRBJ2-3	CASSSRRAQYF	TGTGCCAGCAGCTCCAGGCGGGCGCAGTATTTT
.	.	TRBV4-1	TRBJ2-5	CASSTRTMKGETQYF	TGCGCCAGCAGTACCCGGACAATGAAGGGAGAGACCCAGTACTTC
TRBD1	.	TRBV28	TRBJ2-7	CASSPYRGTYEQYF	TGTGCCAGCAGTCCGTACAGGGGAACCTACGAGCAGTACTTC
.	.	TRBV6-5	TRBJ1-2	CASTLDSLGFVGTF	TGTGCCAGCACCCTGGACAGCCTCGGTTTCGTTGGCACCTTC
.	.	TRBV6-2/TRBV6-3	TRBJ1-5	CASSRRQLNQPQHF	TGTGCCAGCAGCCGCAGACAGCTCAATCAGCCCCAGCATTTT
.	.	TRBV19	TRBJ1-6	CASSILTGLLHF	TGTGCCAGTAGTATCCTGACAGGCCTCCTCCACTTT
TRBD2	.	TRBV10-3	TRBJ2-3	CASAGLAESTDTQYF	TGTGCCAGCGCAGGGCTAGCGGAAAGCACAGATACGCAGTATTTT
.	.	TRBV6-5	TRBJ2-1	CAATGPRGVVNEQFF	TGTGCCGCAACGGGGCCCAGGGGAGTCGTCAATGAGCAGTTCTTC
.	.	TRBV30	TRBJ2-6	CAWSVTIPANVLTF	TGTGCCTGGAGTGTTACTATTCCGGCCAACGTCCTGACTTTC
TRBD2	.	TRBV10-2	TRBJ2-2	CASTPSGVNTGELFF	TGCGCCAGCACCCCTAGCGGGGTAAACACCGGGGAGCTGTTTTTT
TRBD2	.	TRBV19	TRBJ2-1	CAAGVEQFF	TGTGCCGCGGGAGTCGAGCAGTTCTTC
TRBD1	.	TRBV6-5	TRBJ2-7	CASRGDRQGVYEQYF	TGTGCCAGCAGGGGAGATCGACAGGGGGTCTACGAGCAGTACTTC
.	.	TRBV11-3	TRBJ2-3	CASSLTAITGTTDTQYF	TGTGCCAGCAGCTTAACGGCGATAACAGGGACCACAGATACGCAGTATTTT
.	.	TRBV30	TRBJ1-1	CAWSRGGTEAFF	TGTGCCTGGAGTAGAGGGGGCACTGAAGCTTTCTTT
TRBD1	.	TRBV19	TRBJ1-2	CASTSTGNNYGYTF	TGTGCCAGTACCTCGACAGGGAATAACTATGGCTACACCTTC
TRBD2	.	TRBV30	TRBJ2-7	CAWSALAGAYEQYF	TGTGCCTGGAGTGCGCTAGCGGGAGCGTACGAGCAGTACTTC
.	.	TRBV6-1	TRBJ2-3	CASSELGQGIDTQYF	TGTGCCAGCAGTGAACTTGGGCAGGGAATAGATACGCAGTATTTT
TRBD1	.	TRBV29-1	TRBJ1-2	CSVPGQEITF	TGCAGCGTTCCAGGACAGGAAATCACCTTC
TRBD1	.	TRBV28	TRBJ1-1	CASSLTGTVNTEAFF	TGTGCCAGCAGCCTGACCGGGACAGTAAACACTGAAGCTTTCTTT
.	.	TRBV11-2	TRBJ2-7	CASSPITYQGNYEQYF	TGTGCCAGCAGCCCGATAACCTACCAGGGTAACTACGAGCAGTACTTC
TRBD2	.	TRBV4-2	TRBJ2-1	CASSFIGAGGPGNEQFF	TGTGCCAGCAGCTTTATTGGAGCGGGAGGGCCGGGCAATGAGCAGTTCTTC
.	once	TRBV18	TRBJ1-2	CASSPGGTNYGYTF	TGTGCCAGCTCCCCGGGAGGGACTAACTATGGCTACACCTTC